This entry describes one TCR beta chain. These data originate in a study of blood T cell repertoires in COVID-19. Study overall: The United States, Italy and Spain were the sources of the acute and convalescent COVID-19 samples.

Sequencing used immunoSEQ multiplex PCR; TCRdb keeps in-frame clones, though not all of them. The sample consists of a few hundred thousand clones, roughly 90% of them appearing once. CDR3 length equals 14 residues. V dropped 1 base and J dropped 1 base, with 7 bases sitting between them. In germline, CDR1 is KGHSH, CDR2 LQKENI. This sequence originates from a woman aged 70-85 years with COVID-19, enrolled during active disease. The source material was peripheral blood. This sequence joins TRBV18 and TRBJ1-1; D is unclear. The CDR3 protein is CASSPLPGNTEAFF. The DNA for the CDR3 is TGTGCCAGCTCACCACTACCGGGGAACACTGAAGCTTTCTTT.